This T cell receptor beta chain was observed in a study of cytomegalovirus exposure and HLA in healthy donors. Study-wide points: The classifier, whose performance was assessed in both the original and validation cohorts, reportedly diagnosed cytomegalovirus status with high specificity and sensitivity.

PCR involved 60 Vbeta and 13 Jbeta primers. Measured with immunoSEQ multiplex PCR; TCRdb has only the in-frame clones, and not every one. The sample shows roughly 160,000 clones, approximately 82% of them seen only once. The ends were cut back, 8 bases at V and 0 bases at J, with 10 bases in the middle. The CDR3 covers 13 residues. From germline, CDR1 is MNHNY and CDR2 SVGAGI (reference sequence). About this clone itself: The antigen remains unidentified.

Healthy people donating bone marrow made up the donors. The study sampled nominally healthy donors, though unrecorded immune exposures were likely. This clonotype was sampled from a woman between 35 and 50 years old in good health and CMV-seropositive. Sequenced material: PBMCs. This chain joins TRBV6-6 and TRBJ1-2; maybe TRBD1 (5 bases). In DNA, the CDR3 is TGTGCCAGCGGGGCAGACGCTAACTATGGCTACACCTTC. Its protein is CASGADANYGYTF.